The 7 T cell receptor beta chains below come from one sample, sequenced in a study of T cells in women clearing cervical HPV infection. Sequencing was performed with immunoSEQ multiplex PCR; in TCRdb, only in-frame clones are kept and a portion is missing. This sample's clone table lists about 48,000 clones. The sequenced sample was blood buffy coat. The receptors derive from a woman aged 18 to 75 with a cervical HPV16 infection that either progressed to CIN3+ or cleared (not recorded which).

Details on this clone: The read comes to an end 3 residues before the CDR3 does, leaving the germline J gene to fill in the end. This chain joins TRBV9 and TRBJ1-5; weak D call: TRBD1 (5 bases). V was cut by 0 bases and J by 2 bases, with 9 bases left in between. The germline gives CDR1 SGDLS, CDR2 YYNGEE. The CDR3 is made up of 15 amino acids. CDR3 region: CASSVERGRNQPQHF. The part of the CDR3 DNA that was read is TGTGCCAGCAGCGTAGAGCGGGGACGCAATCAGCCC.

In regard to this clone: The CDR3 extends 3 residues past the end of the read, so its final part is completed from the germline J gene. The V and J genes are TRBV28 and TRBJ2-7; 9 positions match TRBD1. Germline V gives CDR1 MDHEN, CDR2 SYDVKM. With 6 bases clipped from V and 4 bases from J, the junction kept 10 bases outside the gene matches. This CDR3 contains 15 residues. CDR3 DNA (partial): TGTGCCAGCAGCCCCCCCGGACAGGGGAGATACGAG. Translation: CASSPPGQGRYE. The complete CDR3 sequence is CASSPPGQGRYEQYF.

As regards this clone: The CDR3 end lies 3 residues beyond the end of the read and is filled in from the germline J gene. The J gene is TRBJ2-3, the V gene TRBV11-2; D remains unclear. The CDR3 covers 14 residues. Germline V gene data show CDR1 as SGHAT and CDR2 as FQNNGV. The V end lost 3 bases, the J end lost 0 bases, and 7 bases lay between the germline ends. Partial CDR3 DNA: TGTGCCAGCAGCTTCAGGCCAAGCACAGATACG. Its translation: CASSFRPSTDT. From start to end, the CDR3 is CASSFRPSTDTQYF.

About this clone: The read ends 3 residues early relative to the CDR3; the germline J gene fills the gap. The genes are TRBV9 and TRBJ1-4; D possibly corresponds to TRBD1 (5 bases). With 4 bases removed from V and 2 bases from J, the gap between germline ends came to 15 bases. In germline, CDR1 is SGDLS, CDR2 YYNGEE. The CDR3 spans 16 residues. CDR3 sequence reads: CASSPDLQGTNEKLFF. CDR3 bases read: TGTGCCAGCAGCCCAGACCTCCAGGGCACTAATGAAAAA. The full variable domain, completed using reference TRBV9 and TRBJ1-4, is DSGVTQTPKHLITATGQRVTLRCSPRSGDLSVYWYQQSLDQGLQFLIQYYNGEERAKGNILERFSAQQFPDLHSELNLSSLELGDSALYFCASSPDLQGTNEKLFFGSGTQLSVL.

Worth noting for this clone: Sequencing ends 3 residues short of the CDR3 end; the germline J gene provides the rest. The rearrangement links TRBV5-5 to TRBJ2-7; D unresolved. V was trimmed by 0 bases and J by 2 bases, leaving 9 bases between them. The germline gives CDR1 SGHKS, CDR2 YYEKEE (reference sequence). The CDR3 is 14 residues long. Incomplete CDR3 DNA: TGTGCCAGCAGCTTGGAGTCTCAGGCCTACGAG. It translates to CASSLESQAYE. The CDR3, in full, reads CASSLESQAYEQYF.

Worth noting for this clone: The read stops 3 residues short of the end of the CDR3; the missing end is completed from the germline J gene. The J gene is TRBJ2-3, the V gene TRBV6-2 or TRBV6-3; the D is unclear. From germline, CDR1 is MNHEY and CDR2 SVGEGT. V was clipped by 6 bases and J by 0 bases, with 7 bases between them. The CDR3 spans 13 residues. CDR3 bases read: TGTGCCAGCAGATCAACTAGCACAGATACG. It translates to CASRSTSTDT. The whole CDR3 protein is CASRSTSTDTQYF.

Points on this clone: The read stops 3 residues short of the end of the CDR3; the missing end is completed from the germline J gene. The genes are TRBV12-3 or TRBV12-4 and TRBJ1-3; maybe TRBD1 (5 bases). The CDR3 totals 12 residues. The ends were cut back, 10 bases at V and 4 bases at J, with 11 bases in the middle. CDR3 DNA, as far as it was read: TGTGCCACCGACAGACCCGGAAACACC. This codes for CATDRPGNT. The entire CDR3 sequence reads CATDRPGNTIYF.